The entry below describes one T cell receptor beta chain. The CDR3 is 13 residues long. V lost 4 bases, J lost 5 bases, and 4 bases stayed unmatched. Germline-derived CDR1 and CDR2 are SQVTM and ANQGSEA. In the source study's methods: It was from reference gene primer amplification that nucleated cell counts were estimated. Only in-frame clones appear in the TCRdb table, and some are missing; sequencing was by immunoSEQ multiplex PCR. D and trimming were read from the DNA, whereas the V and J calls and clone size are those reported in that table. The profile shows approximately 210,000 clones, around 88% of them singletons. The data are from a study of blood T cell repertoires in COVID-19. Study as a whole: Acute and convalescent COVID-19 specimens originated in the United States, Italy and Spain. The analysed material was cDNA or gDNA that came from T cells, B-cell-depleted T cells, or PBMCs.

Enrollees, about 18 to 89 years old, lived in 24 US areas. This sequence was found in a woman in her forties or fifties with acute COVID-19. This chain uses TRBV29-1 with TRBJ2-1, with 8 bases that match TRBD2. Sequencing input: PBMCs or T cells enriched from blood (not recorded which). CDR3 loop: CSVAQRGNNEQFF. The CDR3 bases are TGCAGCGTTGCCCAGCGGGGGAACAATGAGCAGTTCTTC.